These 3 T cell receptor beta chains were sequenced from one sample in a study of control samples from healthy donors and cancer patients. The assay was immunoSEQ multiplex PCR, and TCRdb's table has in-frame clones only and misses some. This table holds tens of thousands of clones, approximately 89% found once. The sequencing sample was made of PBMCs. The receptors stem from a man between 60 and 75 years old with colorectal cancer.

The chain couples TRBV2 to TRBJ1-2; D is undetermined. Trimming removed 3 bases at V and 4 bases at J, with 18 bases between. The CDR3 has 16 residues. Germline CDR1 is SNHLY and CDR2 is FYNNEI. DNA of the CDR3: TGTGCCAGCAGTGAGGAGAGGGCCAGAATACGCTATGGCTACACCTTC. The encoded protein is CASSEERARIRYGYTF.

CDR3 sequence (DNA): TGTGCCAGCACCCGGCGGGGGACTACGCCCGCCATCCAGTACTTC. Amino acid sequence: CASTRRGTTPAIQYF. This chain connects TRBV2 to TRBJ2-5, with 7 bases aligning to TRBD2. The CDR3 is made up of 15 amino acids. Losses at the gene ends were 7 bases for V and 10 bases for J; bases not matched to a gene: 18. Germline V CDR1 and CDR2: SNHLY, FYNNEI. The full variable domain, in which reference TRBV2 and TRBJ2-5 provide the parts outside the CDR3, is EPEVTQTPSHQVTQMGQEVILRCVPISNHLYFYWYRQILGQKVEFLVSFYNNEISEKSEIFDDQFSVERPDGSNFTLKIRSTKLEDSAMYFCASTRRGTTPAIQYFGPGTRLLVL.

The chain has TRBV5-4 and TRBJ1-3, with a tentative D call TRBD1 (5 bases). The germline V and J ends were trimmed by 3 bases and 2 bases, with 9 bases remaining between them. The CDR3 loop spans 14 amino acids. Germline V CDR1 and CDR2: SGHNT, YYREEE (reference sequence). The CDR3: CASSSGTPGNTIYF. DNA of the CDR3: TGTGCCAGCAGCTCCGGGACCCCTGGAAACACCATATATTTT.